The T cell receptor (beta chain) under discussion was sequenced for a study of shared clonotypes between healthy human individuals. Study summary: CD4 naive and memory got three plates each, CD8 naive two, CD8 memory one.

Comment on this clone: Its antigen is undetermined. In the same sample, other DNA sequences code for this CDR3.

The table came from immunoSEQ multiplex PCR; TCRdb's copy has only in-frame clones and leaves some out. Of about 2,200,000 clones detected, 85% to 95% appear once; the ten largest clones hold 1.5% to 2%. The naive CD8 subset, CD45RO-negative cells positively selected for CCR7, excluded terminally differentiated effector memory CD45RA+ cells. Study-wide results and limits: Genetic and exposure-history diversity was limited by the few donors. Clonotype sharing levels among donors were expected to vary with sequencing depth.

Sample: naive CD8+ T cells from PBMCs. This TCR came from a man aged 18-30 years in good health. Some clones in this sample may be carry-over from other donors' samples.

This CDR3 reads CASSRTTGELFF. DNA of the CDR3: TGTGCCAGCAGCCGAACCACCGGGGAGCTGTTTTTT. The chain carries TRBV14 and TRBJ2-2; no clear D gene. The germline gives CDR1 SGHDN, CDR2 FVKESK. This CDR3 is built from 12 residues. V gave up 4 bases and J gave up 4 bases, with 4 bases separating them.